The TCR beta chain described here comes from a study of T cell responses to AZD1222 COVID-19 vaccine. V lost 1 base and J 8 bases, leaving 14 bases between the germline ends. The CDR3 has 14 residues. The germline V gene has CDR1 LNHDA and CDR2 SQIVND (reference sequence). Profiling relied on immunoSEQ multiplex PCR, and the TCRdb table lists in-frame clones only, not all of them. The table lists fewer than 180,000 clones, roughly 94% of them singletons, with 1.3% in the top ten. This TCR derives from an adult in good health. The material was peripheral blood, obtained on day 0 of AZD1222 vaccination. The chain employs TRBV19 and TRBJ1-2, with TRBD1 as a possible D gene (5 bases). The CDR3, as DNA: TGTGCCAGTAGTATAGCCACACAGGTCGGAGGCTACACCTTC. This gives the protein CASSIATQVGGYTF.